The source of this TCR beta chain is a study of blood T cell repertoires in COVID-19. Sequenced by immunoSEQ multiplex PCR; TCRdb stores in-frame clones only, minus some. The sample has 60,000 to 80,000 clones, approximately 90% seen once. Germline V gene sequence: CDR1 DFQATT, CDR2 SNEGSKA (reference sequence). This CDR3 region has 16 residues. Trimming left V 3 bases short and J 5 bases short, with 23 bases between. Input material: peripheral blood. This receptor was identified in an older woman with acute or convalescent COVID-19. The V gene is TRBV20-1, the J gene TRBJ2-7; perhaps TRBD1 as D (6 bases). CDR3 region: CSASRGQWGRGDEQYF. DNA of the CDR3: TGCAGTGCTAGTCGGGGACAATGGGGAAGGGGCGACGAGCAGTACTTC.